Detailed here is one TCR beta chain. The antigen remains unidentified. These data originate in a study of blood T cells in healthy people across ages. Donors were systemically healthy Caucasian individuals from Russia aged roughly 6 to 100 years. The CDR3 extends over 15 amino acids. CDR1 SGHRS and CDR2 YFSETQ come from the germline V gene. Deletions cut 0 bases from V and 1 base from J, with 10 bases between. Whole-study findings and limits: It was not possible, with unsorted PBMCs, to conclusively compare naive and antigen-experienced cells.

A sample-barcoded 5' primer and a J-beta primer mix were used in a second PCR of about 7 to 12 cycles. Each CDR3 protein gets one entry after TCRdb re-called the 5' RACE reads with MiXCR. The sample records around 650,000 distinct CDR3 sequences, approximately 40% being singletons. The source material was blood. The clonotype was recovered from a man aged 80 or over in good health. The V gene is TRBV5-1, the J gene TRBJ2-5; perhaps D is TRBD1 or TRBD2 (5 bases each). CDR3 DNA sequence: TGCGCCAGCAGCTTGGCCTCGGGGCCCCAAGAGACCCAGTACTTC. Its translation is CASSLASGPQETQYF.